This T cell receptor beta chain is drawn from a study of immune evolution from preneoplasia to lung adenocarcinoma. The study, taken as a whole, reports: Top clone share appeared to fall from AAH through AIS, MIA, adenocarcinoma. Later-stage lesions appeared to have more T cells, more diversity, less clonality.

Resections took place in Japan or China from about 2014 to 2017. The method was immunoSEQ multiplex PCR; TCRdb's version includes in-frame clones alone and lacks a portion of them. The table lists about 6,100 clones, approximately 78% of them singletons. About this clone: Its antigen is undetermined.

This clonotype originated in an older donor with lung adenocarcinoma. Material for sequencing was FFPE adjacent normal lung tissue.

The CDR3: CASSEGQGWNEQFF. The CDR3 bases are TGTGCCAGCAGTGAGGGACAGGGGTGGAATGAGCAGTTCTTC. The genes are TRBV6-5 and TRBJ2-1; 10 bases fit TRBD1. V shed 5 bases and J 7 bases; nucleotides not matched to a gene: 5. CDR1 is MNHEY, CDR2 SVGAGI, per germline. The CDR3 is 14 amino acids.